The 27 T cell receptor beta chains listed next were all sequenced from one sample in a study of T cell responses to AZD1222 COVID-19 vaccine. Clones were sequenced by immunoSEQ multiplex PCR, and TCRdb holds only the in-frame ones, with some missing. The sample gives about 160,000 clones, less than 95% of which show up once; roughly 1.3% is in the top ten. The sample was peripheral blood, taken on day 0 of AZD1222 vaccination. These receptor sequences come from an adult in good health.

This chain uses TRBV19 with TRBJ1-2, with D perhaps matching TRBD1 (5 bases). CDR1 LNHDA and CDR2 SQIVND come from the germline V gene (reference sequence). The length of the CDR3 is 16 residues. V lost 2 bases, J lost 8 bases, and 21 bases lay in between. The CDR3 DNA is TGTGCCAGTAGTATATATTTGGTTGGAGGGGTCGGCGGCTACACCTTC. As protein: CASSIYLVGGVGGYTF.

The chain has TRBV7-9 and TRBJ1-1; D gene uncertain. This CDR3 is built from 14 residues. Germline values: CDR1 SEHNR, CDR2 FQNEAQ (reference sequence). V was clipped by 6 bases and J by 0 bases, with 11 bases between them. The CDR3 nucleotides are TGTGCCAGCAGTCCCCTGCCACTGAACACTGAAGCTTTCTTT. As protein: CASSPLPLNTEAFF.

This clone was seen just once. Here the CDR3 DNA reads TGTGCCAGCAGCCCCTTTAGCGGGGGAAAGTACAATGAGCAGTTCTTC. Amino acid sequence: CASSPFSGGKYNEQFF. J is TRBJ2-1 and V is TRBV4-2; 9 bases match TRBD2. V lost 4 bases to trimming and J lost 4 bases; unmatched junction nucleotides: 8. CDR3 size: 16 residues. CDR1 LGHNA and CDR2 YNFKEQ come from the germline V gene.

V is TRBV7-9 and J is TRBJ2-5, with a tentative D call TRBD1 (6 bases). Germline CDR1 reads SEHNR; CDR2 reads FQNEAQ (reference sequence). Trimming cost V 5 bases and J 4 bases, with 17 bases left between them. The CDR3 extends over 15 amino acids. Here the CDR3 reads CASSPRTEMGETQYF. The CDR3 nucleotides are TGTGCCAGCAGCCCTCGGACAGAAATGGGAGAGACCCAGTACTTC. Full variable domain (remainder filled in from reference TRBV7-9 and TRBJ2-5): DTGVSQNPRHKITKRGQNVTFRCDPISEHNRLYWYRQTLGQGPEFLTYFQNEAQLEKSRLLSDRFSAERPKGSFSTLEIQRTEQGDSAMYLCASSPRTEMGETQYFGPGTRLLVL.

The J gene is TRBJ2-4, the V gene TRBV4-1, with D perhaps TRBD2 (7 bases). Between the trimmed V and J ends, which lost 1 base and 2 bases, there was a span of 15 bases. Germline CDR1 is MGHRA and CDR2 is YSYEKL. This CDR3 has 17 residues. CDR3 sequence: CASSQGRGRESKNIQYF. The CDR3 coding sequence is TGCGCCAGCAGCCAAGGGAGGGGGAGGGAATCCAAAAACATTCAGTACTTC.

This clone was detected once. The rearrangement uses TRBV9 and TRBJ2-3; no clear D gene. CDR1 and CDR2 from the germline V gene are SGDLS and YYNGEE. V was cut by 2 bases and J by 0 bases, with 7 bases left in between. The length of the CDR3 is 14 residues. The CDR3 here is CASSVLTSTDTQYF. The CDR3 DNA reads TGTGCCAGCAGCGTGCTGACTAGCACAGATACGCAGTATTTT.

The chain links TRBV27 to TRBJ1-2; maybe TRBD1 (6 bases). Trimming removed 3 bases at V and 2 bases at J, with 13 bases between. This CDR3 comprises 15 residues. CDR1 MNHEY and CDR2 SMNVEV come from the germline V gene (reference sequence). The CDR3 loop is CASSLSPGQNYGYTF. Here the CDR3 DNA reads TGTGCCAGCAGTTTGTCTCCGGGACAAAACTATGGCTACACCTTC.

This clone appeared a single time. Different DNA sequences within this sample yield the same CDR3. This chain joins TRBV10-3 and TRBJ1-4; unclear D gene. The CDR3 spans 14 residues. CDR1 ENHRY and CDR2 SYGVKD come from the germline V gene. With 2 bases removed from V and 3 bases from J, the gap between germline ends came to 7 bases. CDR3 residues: CAISERGPNEKLFF. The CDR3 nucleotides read TGTGCCATCAGTGAGCGAGGGCCTAATGAAAAACTGTTTTTT.

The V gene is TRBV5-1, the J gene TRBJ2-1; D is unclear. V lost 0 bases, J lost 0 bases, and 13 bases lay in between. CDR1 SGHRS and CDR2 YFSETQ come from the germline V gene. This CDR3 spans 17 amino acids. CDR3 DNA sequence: TGCGCCAGCAGCTTGGACTACTTATTGGGCTCCTACAATGAGCAGTTCTTC. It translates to CASSLDYLLGSYNEQFF.

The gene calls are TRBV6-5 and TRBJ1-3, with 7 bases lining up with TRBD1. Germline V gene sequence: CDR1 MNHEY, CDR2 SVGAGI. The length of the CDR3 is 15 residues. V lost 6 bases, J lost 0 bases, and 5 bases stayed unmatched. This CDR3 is CASRIQGSSGNTIYF. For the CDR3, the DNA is TGTGCCAGCAGAATACAGGGGAGCTCTGGAAACACCATATATTTT.

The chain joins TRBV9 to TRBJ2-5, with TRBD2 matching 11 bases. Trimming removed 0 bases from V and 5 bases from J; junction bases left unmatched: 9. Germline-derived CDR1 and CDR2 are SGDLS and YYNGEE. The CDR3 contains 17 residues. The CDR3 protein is CASSVGLAGGLGETQYF. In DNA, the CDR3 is TGTGCCAGCAGCGTAGGTTTAGCGGGGGGGCTAGGGGAGACCCAGTACTTC.

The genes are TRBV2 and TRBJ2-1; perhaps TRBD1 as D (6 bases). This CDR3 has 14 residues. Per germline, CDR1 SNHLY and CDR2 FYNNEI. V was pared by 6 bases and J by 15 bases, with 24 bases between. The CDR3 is CASRTQPQGLLRFF. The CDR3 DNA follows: TGTGCCAGCAGAACTCAGCCACAGGGTCTTTTACGGTTCTTC.

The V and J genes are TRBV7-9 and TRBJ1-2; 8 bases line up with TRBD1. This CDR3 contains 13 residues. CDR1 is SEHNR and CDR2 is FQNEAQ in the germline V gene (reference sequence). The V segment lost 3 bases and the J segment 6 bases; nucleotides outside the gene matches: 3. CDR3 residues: CASSFGQGDGYTF. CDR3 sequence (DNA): TGTGCCAGCAGCTTCGGACAGGGCGATGGCTACACCTTC.

The CDR3 loop reads CASVNFPSGNEQYV. The CDR3 bases are TGTGCCAGCGTTAATTTTCCTAGCGGGAATGAGCAGTACGTC. This chain connects TRBV2 to TRBJ2-7; 9 nucleotides align to TRBD2. The V and J ends lost 8 bases and 7 bases, in that order; junction bases with no gene match: 12. This CDR3 comprises 14 residues. Germline V CDR1 and CDR2: SNHLY, FYNNEI.

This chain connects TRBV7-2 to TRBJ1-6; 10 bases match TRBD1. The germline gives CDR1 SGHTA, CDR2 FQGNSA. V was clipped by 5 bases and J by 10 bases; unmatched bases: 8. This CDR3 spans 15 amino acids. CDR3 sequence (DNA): TGTGCCAGCAGCCCGGGACAGGGGTTAGGGTCACCCCTCCACTTT. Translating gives CASSPGQGLGSPLHF.

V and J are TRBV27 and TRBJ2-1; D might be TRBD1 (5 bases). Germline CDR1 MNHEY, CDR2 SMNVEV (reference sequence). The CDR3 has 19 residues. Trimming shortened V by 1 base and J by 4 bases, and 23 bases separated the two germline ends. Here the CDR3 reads CASSLLQVAGLDEYNEQFF. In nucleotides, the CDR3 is TGTGCCAGCAGTTTATTGCAGGTCGCAGGGCTAGACGAGTACAATGAGCAGTTCTTC.

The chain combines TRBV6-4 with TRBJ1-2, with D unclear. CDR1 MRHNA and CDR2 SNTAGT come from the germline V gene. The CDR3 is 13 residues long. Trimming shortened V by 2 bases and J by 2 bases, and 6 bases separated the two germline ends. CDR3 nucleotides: TGTGCCAGCAGTGACACGGGGAACTATGGCTACACCTTC. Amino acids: CASSDTGNYGYTF.

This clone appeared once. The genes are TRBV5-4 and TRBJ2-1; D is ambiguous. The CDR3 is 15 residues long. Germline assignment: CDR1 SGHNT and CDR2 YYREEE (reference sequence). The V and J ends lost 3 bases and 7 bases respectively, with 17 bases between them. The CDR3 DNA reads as TGTGCCAGCAGCTCAGGACCTGAAAACACTAATGAGCAGTTCTTC. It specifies CASSSGPENTNEQFF. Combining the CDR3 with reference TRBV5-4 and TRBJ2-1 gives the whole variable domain ETGVTQSPTHLIKTRGQQVTLRCSSQSGHNTVSWYQQALGQGPQFIFQYYREEENGRGNFPPRFSGLQFPNYSSELNVNALELDDSALYLCASSSGPENTNEQFFGPGTRLTVL.

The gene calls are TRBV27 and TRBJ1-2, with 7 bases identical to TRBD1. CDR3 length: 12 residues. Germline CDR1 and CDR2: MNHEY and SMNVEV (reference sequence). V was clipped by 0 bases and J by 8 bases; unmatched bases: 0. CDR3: CASSLSGGGYTF. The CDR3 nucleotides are TGTGCCAGCAGTTTATCAGGGGGCGGCTACACCTTC.

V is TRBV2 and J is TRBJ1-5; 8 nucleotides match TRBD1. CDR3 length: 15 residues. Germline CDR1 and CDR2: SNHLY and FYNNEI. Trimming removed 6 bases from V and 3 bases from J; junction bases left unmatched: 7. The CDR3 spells CASRTGDSTNQPQHF. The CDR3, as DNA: TGTGCCAGCAGGACAGGGGACAGCACCAATCAGCCCCAGCATTTT. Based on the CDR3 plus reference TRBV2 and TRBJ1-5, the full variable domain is EPEVTQTPSHQVTQMGQEVILRCVPISNHLYFYWYRQILGQKVEFLVSFYNNEISEKSEIFDDQFSVERPDGSNFTLKIRSTKLEDSAMYFCASRTGDSTNQPQHFGDGTRLSIL.

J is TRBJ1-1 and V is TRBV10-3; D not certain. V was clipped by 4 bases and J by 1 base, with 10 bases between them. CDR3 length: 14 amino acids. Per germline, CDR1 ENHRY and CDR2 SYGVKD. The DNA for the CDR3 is TGTGCCATCAGTGGCGGCAGCCCGAACACTGAAGCTTTCTTT. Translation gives CAISGGSPNTEAFF.

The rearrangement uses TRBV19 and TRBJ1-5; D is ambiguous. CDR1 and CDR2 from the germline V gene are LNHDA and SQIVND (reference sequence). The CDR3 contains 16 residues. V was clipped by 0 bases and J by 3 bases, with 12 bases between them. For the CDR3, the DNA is TGTGCCAGTAGTATAGATCCCCCGACCTTCAATCAGCCCCAGCATTTT. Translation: CASSIDPPTFNQPQHF.

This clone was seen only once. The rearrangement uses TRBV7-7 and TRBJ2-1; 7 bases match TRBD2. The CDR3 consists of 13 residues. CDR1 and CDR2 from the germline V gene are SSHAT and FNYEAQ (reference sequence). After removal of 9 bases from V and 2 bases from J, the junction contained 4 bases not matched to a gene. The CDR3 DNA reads TGTGCCAGTTCTAGCGGCACCTACAATGAGCAGTTCTTC. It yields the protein CASSSGTYNEQFF.

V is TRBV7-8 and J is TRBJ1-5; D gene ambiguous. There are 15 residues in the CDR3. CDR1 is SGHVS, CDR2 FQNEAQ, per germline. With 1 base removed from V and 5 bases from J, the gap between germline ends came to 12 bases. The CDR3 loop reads CASSLVLRRDQPQHF. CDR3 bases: TGTGCCAGCAGCTTAGTACTACGGAGAGATCAGCCCCAGCATTTT.

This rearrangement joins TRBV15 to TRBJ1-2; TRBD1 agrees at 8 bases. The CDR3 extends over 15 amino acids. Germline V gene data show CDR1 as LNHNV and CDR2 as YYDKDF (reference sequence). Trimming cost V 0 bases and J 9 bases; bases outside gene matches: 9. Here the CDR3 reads CATSRDLGRGRSYTF. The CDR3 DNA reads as TGTGCCACCAGCAGAGATCTTGGCAGGGGGCGAAGCTACACCTTC.

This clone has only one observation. For the CDR3, the DNA is TGTGCCTGGAGGCCCCCGGGTGACAACTATGGCTACACCTTC. Translation: CAWRPPGDNYGYTF. The V gene is TRBV30, the J gene TRBJ1-2; unclear D gene. This CDR3 has 14 amino acids. The V gene's germline CDR1 is GTSNPN and CDR2 SVGIG (reference sequence). Deletions cut 3 bases from V and 2 bases from J, with 13 bases between.

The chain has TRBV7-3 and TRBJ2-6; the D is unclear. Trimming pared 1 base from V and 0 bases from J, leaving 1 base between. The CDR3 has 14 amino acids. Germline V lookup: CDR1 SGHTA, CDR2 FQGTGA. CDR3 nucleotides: TGTGCCAGCAGCTTAATCTCTGGGGCCAACGTCCTGACTTTC. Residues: CASSLISGANVLTF.